The 32 T cell receptor beta chains listed next were all sequenced from one sample in a study of blood T cell repertoires in COVID-19. Sequencing was performed with immunoSEQ multiplex PCR; in TCRdb, only in-frame clones are kept and a portion is missing. The repertoire has around 190,000 clones, approximately 80% of them found once; the top ten carry roughly 6.3%. The source material was peripheral blood. The receptor source for this set is a human donor in a cohort sampled during active COVID-19.

This chain joins TRBV7-9 and TRBJ1-5; the match to TRBD1 covers 7 bases. The CDR3 length is 17 residues. Losses at the gene ends were 6 bases for V and 2 bases for J; bases not matched to a gene: 13. CDR1 is SEHNR, CDR2 FQNEAQ, per germline (reference sequence). CDR3 loop: CASSLDRTRVRNQPQHF. CDR3 nucleotide sequence: TGTGCCAGCAGTTTGGACAGGACAAGAGTCCGCAATCAGCCCCAGCATTTT.

J is TRBJ1-5 and V is TRBV19; 12 positions agree with TRBD1. Germline CDR1 reads LNHDA; CDR2 reads SQIVND (reference sequence). The CDR3 totals 16 residues. The V segment lost 5 bases and the J segment 7 bases; nucleotides outside the gene matches: 9. CDR3 region: CASSASRDRGRQPQHF. DNA for the CDR3: TGTGCCAGTAGTGCCTCCCGGGACAGGGGGCGGCAGCCCCAGCATTTT.

The chain is built from TRBV7-9 and TRBJ2-2; 7 positions match TRBD2. The V gene end was trimmed by 5 bases and the J gene end by 1 base; junction bases not matched to a gene: 7. The CDR3 has 16 amino acids. The V gene's germline CDR1 is SEHNR and CDR2 FQNEAQ (reference sequence). This CDR3 reads CASSRKSGENTGELFF. In DNA form, the CDR3 reads TGTGCCAGCAGCCGTAAGAGCGGGGAGAACACCGGGGAGCTGTTTTTT.

CDR3 amino acids: CASRDRGGNTEAFF. DNA of the CDR3: TGTGCCAGCCGGGACAGGGGCGGGAACACTGAAGCTTTCTTT. This chain joins TRBV11-2 and TRBJ1-1; TRBD1 aligns across 10 bases. This CDR3 region has 14 residues. Germline CDR1 is SGHAT and CDR2 is FQNNGV. V dropped 8 bases and J dropped 1; count of bases not matched to a gene: 4.

This sequence joins TRBV14 and TRBJ1-1, with 7 positions matching TRBD1. Germline values: CDR1 SGHDN, CDR2 FVKESK. V was pared by 3 bases and J by 6 bases, with 1 base of the junction left unmatched. The CDR3 loop spans 12 amino acids. The CDR3 loop is CASSQGQPEAFF. DNA of the CDR3: TGTGCCAGCAGCCAGGGACAGCCTGAAGCTTTCTTT.

V usage is TRBV9 and J usage is TRBJ2-3; D gene uncertain. This CDR3 contains 14 residues. V was pared by 0 bases and J by 2 bases, with 7 bases between. Germline V gene sequence: CDR1 SGDLS, CDR2 YYNGEE. The CDR3 region is CASSVDLFTDTQYF. CDR3 nucleotides: TGTGCCAGCAGCGTAGATTTATTCACAGATACGCAGTATTTT.

For this clone: Other nucleotide sequences from this sample produce the same CDR3. The CDR3 DNA sequence: TGTGCCAGCAGCCTCGGACAGGGGGCCTACGAGCAGTACTTC. Residues: CASSLGQGAYEQYF. The rearrangement uses TRBV11-2 and TRBJ2-7, with TRBD1 matching 10 bases. CDR3 size: 14 residues. CDR1 and CDR2 (germline): SGHAT, FQNNGV. V shed 5 bases, J shed 2 bases, and the junction held 3 bases outside the gene matches.

This sequence joins TRBV12-3 or TRBV12-4 and TRBJ2-7; tentatively, D is TRBD2 (6 bases). CDR3 length: 13 amino acids. The V end was cut by 6 bases, the J end by 13 bases, with 22 bases between. CDR3 loop: CASRSLRDSSIYF. The CDR3 nucleotides read TGTGCCAGCAGATCCCTCCGGGACTCCAGTATTTACTTC.

About this clone itself: One junction end disagrees with the germline gene, perhaps due to a read error. This chain links TRBV7-7 with TRBJ2-7; 10 bases align to TRBD1. This CDR3 comprises 13 residues. Germline V gene lookup returns CDR1 SSHAT and CDR2 FNYEAQ (reference sequence). The CDR3 DNA is TGTGCTAGCAGCTTGGGACAGGGGTTCGAGCAGTACTTC. Translation gives CASSLGQGFEQYF.

This rearrangement joins TRBV13 to TRBJ2-2; possibly TRBD2 for D (6 bases). The CDR3 is 15 residues long. V dropped 2 bases and J dropped 1 base, with 8 bases sitting between them. Germline CDR1 reads PRHDT; CDR2 reads FYEKMQ (reference sequence). CDR3 loop: CASSLWRGNTGELFF. CDR3 nucleotide sequence: TGTGCCAGCAGCTTATGGCGGGGGAACACCGGGGAGCTGTTTTTT.

This sequence joins TRBV5-1 and TRBJ1-2, with 8 bases fitting TRBD1. CDR3 length: 14 amino acids. Unmatched junction bases numbered 5, after V lost 4 bases and J lost 3 bases. The V gene's germline CDR1 is SGHRS and CDR2 YFSETQ. CDR3 DNA: TGCGCCAGCAGCCTTGGGACAGGCGACTATGGCTACACCTTC. As protein: CASSLGTGDYGYTF.

Details on this clone: The germline gene is not matched at one end of the junction; a read error may be the cause. The CDR3 sequence: CASSPRVGVTYEQYF. CDR3 nucleotide sequence: TGTGCCAGCTCCCCACGGGTAGGGGTCACCTACGAGCAGTACTTC. This chain links TRBV18 with TRBJ2-7; tentatively, D is TRBD1 (5 bases). The CDR3 is 15 residues long. In germline, CDR1 is KGHSH, CDR2 LQKENI.

The chain joins TRBV7-8 to TRBJ1-1; D is undetermined. The CDR3 is 12 amino acids. Deletions cut 3 bases from V and 10 bases from J, with 12 bases between. CDR1 and CDR2 from the germline V gene are SGHVS and FQNEAQ. CDR3 bases: TGTGCCAGCAGCTTCCCCCCTGCGGGAGCTTTCTTT. Translation: CASSFPPAGAFF.

This clone was counted at least ten times. The chain combines TRBV11-1 with TRBJ2-7, with 7 bases identical to TRBD1. The trim removed 5 bases at V and 1 base at J, leaving 5 bases unmatched. This CDR3 comprises 14 residues. Germline CDR1 reads SGHAT; CDR2 reads FQDESV (reference sequence). This CDR3 is CASSAGTASYEQYF. In DNA, the CDR3 is TGTGCCAGCAGCGCTGGGACAGCGTCCTACGAGCAGTACTTC.

The rearrangement links TRBV7-9 to TRBJ2-7; possible D gene TRBD1, 6 bases. The CDR3 length is 14 residues. V gave up 6 bases and J gave up 5 bases, with 17 bases separating them. CDR1 is SEHNR, CDR2 FQNEAQ, per germline (reference sequence). CDR3 protein: CASSYTTGADEQYF. The DNA of the CDR3 is TGTGCCAGCAGTTATACGACAGGCGCGGACGAGCAGTACTTC.

J is TRBJ2-2 and V is TRBV4-1, with a tentative D call TRBD1 (5 bases). From germline, CDR1 is MGHRA and CDR2 YSYEKL. The V and J ends lost 0 bases and 6 bases respectively, with 8 bases between them. This CDR3 is built from 14 residues. CDR3: CASSQERGPGELFF. The CDR3 DNA follows: TGCGCCAGCAGCCAAGAAAGGGGTCCCGGGGAGCTGTTTTTT.

The chain uses TRBV10-1 and TRBJ2-3; D is ambiguous. The CDR3 is made up of 14 amino acids. Germline V gene data show CDR1 as WNHNN and CDR2 as SYGVQD (reference sequence). With 4 bases removed from V and 6 bases from J, the gap between germline ends came to 14 bases. The chain's CDR3 is CASSGPRVTDTQYF. The CDR3 region has the DNA TGCGCCAGCAGTGGCCCCAGAGTGACTGATACGCAGTATTTT.

This clone appeared once. CDR3 DNA: TGTGCCAGCAGCTTAACAGGGGGCGGTCAGCCCCAGCATTTT. Translated, it gives CASSLTGGGQPQHF. The V call is TRBV5-5, the J call TRBJ1-5; 9 nucleotides agree with TRBD1. The CDR3 extends over 14 amino acids. Trimming removed 2 bases from V and 6 bases from J; junction bases left unmatched: 3. Germline values: CDR1 SGHKS, CDR2 YYEKEE (reference sequence).

J is TRBJ2-7 and V is TRBV15; perhaps TRBD2 as D (7 bases). Trimming shortened V by 5 bases and J by 0 bases, and 14 bases separated the two germline ends. Germline values: CDR1 LNHNV, CDR2 YYDKDF (reference sequence). The CDR3 length is 15 residues. CDR3 amino acids: CATSGGAGRSYEQYF. CDR3 nucleotides: TGTGCCACCAGCGGGGGGGCAGGCCGCTCCTACGAGCAGTACTTC. Full variable domain (outside the CDR3, taken from reference TRBV15 and TRBJ2-7): DAMVIQNPRYQVTQFGKPVTLSCSQTLNHNVMYWYQQKSSQAPKLLFHYYDKDFNNEADTPDNFQSRRPNTSFCFLDIRSPGLGDTAMYLCATSGGAGRSYEQYFGPGTRLTVT.

The rearrangement links TRBV7-9 to TRBJ1-2; 8 bases match TRBD1. The CDR3 totals 13 residues. Germline V lookup: CDR1 SEHNR, CDR2 FQNEAQ (reference sequence). After removal of 7 bases from V and 8 bases from J, the junction contained 9 bases not matched to a gene. The CDR3 region is CASNLQGAKGYTF. The CDR3 nucleotides read TGTGCCAGCAATCTCCAGGGGGCGAAAGGCTACACCTTC.

This clone was detected once. The chain carries TRBV7-8 and TRBJ2-7; D not certain. CDR3 length equals 12 residues. The germline V gene has CDR1 SGHVS and CDR2 FQNEAQ. Trimming took 2 bases from V and 5 from J, leaving 7 bases between them. In DNA, the CDR3 is TGTGCCAGCAGCTTAAGCACCGACGAGCAGTACTTC. It is translated as CASSLSTDEQYF.

The V and J genes are TRBV29-1 and TRBJ2-7; TRBD1 aligns across 9 bases. The CDR3 has 16 residues. The germline CDR1 and CDR2 sequences are SQVTM and ANQGSEA. Trimming cost V 4 bases and J 4 bases; bases outside gene matches: 14. CDR3 DNA sequence: TGCAGCGTTGCGGGTCTCAGGAACAGGGGGCAATACGAGCAGTACTTC. This encodes CSVAGLRNRGQYEQYF.

For the CDR3, the DNA is TGTGCCAGCAGCTTTCAACAGGGGGCACTCGACTATGGCTACACCTTC. This encodes CASSFQQGALDYGYTF. The V gene is TRBV7-8, the J gene TRBJ1-2; 9 bases match TRBD1. CDR3 length equals 16 residues. Looked up from germline, CDR1 is SGHVS and CDR2 is FQNEAQ. V was clipped by 3 bases and J by 3 bases; unmatched bases: 8.

The chain has TRBV12-3 or TRBV12-4 and TRBJ1-6, with TRBD1 matching over 7 bases. V lost 6 bases and J lost 9; bases outside the gene matches: 5. The CDR3 sequence is 13 residues long. The CDR3 DNA sequence: TGTGCCAGCAGCTCCGGGACAGCTTCACCCCTCCACTTT. It yields the protein CASSSGTASPLHF.

This chain joins TRBV5-4 and TRBJ2-5; 10 bases map to TRBD2. Germline assignment: CDR1 SGHNT and CDR2 YYREEE (reference sequence). V lost 3 bases to trimming and J lost 5 bases; unmatched junction nucleotides: 13. CDR3 length: 17 amino acids. The CDR3 loop reads CASSWIRAGGPGETQYF. CDR3 in DNA: TGTGCCAGCAGCTGGATTAGAGCGGGGGGGCCAGGGGAGACCCAGTACTTC.

As DNA, the CDR3 is TGTGCCAGTAGTATAATCCCCAGGTCGGGAAACACCATATATTTT. Translated, it gives CASSIIPRSGNTIYF. The V gene is TRBV19, the J gene TRBJ1-3; D ambiguous. CDR3 length: 15 amino acids. V gave up 2 bases and J gave up 4 bases, with 12 bases separating them. Germline loops: CDR1 LNHDA, CDR2 SQIVND (reference sequence).

This CDR3 reads CASGLSGGETQYF. The CDR3 coding sequence is TGTGCCAGCGGCCTCTCGGGGGGAGAGACCCAGTACTTC. The J gene is TRBJ2-5, the V gene TRBV6-5; the match to TRBD2 covers 7 bases. CDR3 length: 13 amino acids. V lost 8 bases to trimming and J lost 4 bases; unmatched junction nucleotides: 7. The germline gives CDR1 MNHEY, CDR2 SVGAGI.

V and J are TRBV7-6 and TRBJ2-1, with TRBD2 identical over 10 bases. The CDR3 covers 15 residues. V lost 5 bases, J lost 6 bases, and 7 bases stayed unmatched. Germline V CDR1 and CDR2: SGHVS, FNYEAQ. DNA for the CDR3: TGTGCCAGCAGCCCAGCGGGGGGGCCGAGCAATGAGCAGTTCTTC. Translating it yields CASSPAGGPSNEQFF.

This sequence joins TRBV7-9 and TRBJ2-2; TRBD2 might be the D (6 bases). Trimming removed 5 bases from V and 0 bases from J, with 16 bases in between. The V gene's germline CDR1 is SEHNR and CDR2 FQNEAQ (reference sequence). This CDR3 contains 17 residues. CDR3 in amino acids: CASSPGFGGPNTGELFF. The CDR3 DNA sequence: TGTGCCAGCAGCCCGGGCTTTGGAGGGCCGAACACCGGGGAGCTGTTTTTT. Looking up the rest from reference TRBV7-9 and TRBJ2-2 gives the full variable domain: DTGVSQNPRHKITKRGQNVTFRCDPISEHNRLYWYRQTLGQGPEFLTYFQNEAQLEKSRLLSDRFSAERPKGSFSTLEIQRTEQGDSAMYLCASSPGFGGPNTGELFFGEGSRLTVL.

This clone was observed a few times. The rearrangement joins TRBV19 to TRBJ2-7, with 9 positions matching TRBD1. Losses at the gene ends were 6 bases for V and 4 bases for J; bases not matched to a gene: 4. Germline V gene data show CDR1 as LNHDA and CDR2 as SQIVND (reference sequence). CDR3 size: 13 residues. The CDR3 nucleotides read TGTGCCAGTAGCCTACAGGGGGCGTACGAGCAGTACTTC. It encodes CASSLQGAYEQYF.

V gene TRBV5-4 combines with J gene TRBJ1-2, with D possibly matching TRBD1 (6 bases). This CDR3 has 16 residues. Germline-derived CDR1 and CDR2 are SGHNT and YYREEE (reference sequence). With 4 bases removed from V and 13 bases from J, the gap between germline ends came to 29 bases. CDR3: CASSPPTSGRGGLGTF. In DNA, the CDR3 is TGTGCCAGCAGCCCCCCGACGTCGGGAAGGGGGGGTTTAGGCACCTTC.

This chain links TRBV20-1 with TRBJ1-2; D uncertain. Trimming left V 3 bases short and J 8 bases short, with 16 bases between. Germline V CDR1 and CDR2: DFQATT, SNEGSKA (reference sequence). This CDR3 comprises 13 residues. The chain's CDR3 is CSASSPQALGYTF. The CDR3 region has the DNA TGCAGTGCTAGTAGCCCCCAGGCGTTGGGCTACACCTTC.